This T cell receptor beta chain was captured by sequencing in a study of identifying expanded T cells in peripheral blood. General study points: Across healthy donors, higher total template counts meant significantly greater roughly two-week count variance.

With 2 bases removed from V and 2 bases from J, the gap between germline ends came to 25 bases. Looked up from germline, CDR1 is KGHSH and CDR2 is LQKENI. The CDR3 is 21 amino acids. Produced via immunoSEQ multiplex PCR; TCRdb's table is partial and in-frame only. Of about 130,000 clones listed, approximately 86% are singletons. As for this clone: What it binds is unknown.

The TCR was taken from a person between 18 and 69 years old in good health. The V gene is TRBV18, the J gene TRBJ2-6; the D is unclear. The sequencing input was blood. The CDR3 DNA reads as TGTGCCAGCTCACCAGGTTGGGCAGCATCTACCTCTCGAGCTGGGGCCAACGTCCTGACTTTC. It encodes CASSPGWAASTSRAGANVLTF.